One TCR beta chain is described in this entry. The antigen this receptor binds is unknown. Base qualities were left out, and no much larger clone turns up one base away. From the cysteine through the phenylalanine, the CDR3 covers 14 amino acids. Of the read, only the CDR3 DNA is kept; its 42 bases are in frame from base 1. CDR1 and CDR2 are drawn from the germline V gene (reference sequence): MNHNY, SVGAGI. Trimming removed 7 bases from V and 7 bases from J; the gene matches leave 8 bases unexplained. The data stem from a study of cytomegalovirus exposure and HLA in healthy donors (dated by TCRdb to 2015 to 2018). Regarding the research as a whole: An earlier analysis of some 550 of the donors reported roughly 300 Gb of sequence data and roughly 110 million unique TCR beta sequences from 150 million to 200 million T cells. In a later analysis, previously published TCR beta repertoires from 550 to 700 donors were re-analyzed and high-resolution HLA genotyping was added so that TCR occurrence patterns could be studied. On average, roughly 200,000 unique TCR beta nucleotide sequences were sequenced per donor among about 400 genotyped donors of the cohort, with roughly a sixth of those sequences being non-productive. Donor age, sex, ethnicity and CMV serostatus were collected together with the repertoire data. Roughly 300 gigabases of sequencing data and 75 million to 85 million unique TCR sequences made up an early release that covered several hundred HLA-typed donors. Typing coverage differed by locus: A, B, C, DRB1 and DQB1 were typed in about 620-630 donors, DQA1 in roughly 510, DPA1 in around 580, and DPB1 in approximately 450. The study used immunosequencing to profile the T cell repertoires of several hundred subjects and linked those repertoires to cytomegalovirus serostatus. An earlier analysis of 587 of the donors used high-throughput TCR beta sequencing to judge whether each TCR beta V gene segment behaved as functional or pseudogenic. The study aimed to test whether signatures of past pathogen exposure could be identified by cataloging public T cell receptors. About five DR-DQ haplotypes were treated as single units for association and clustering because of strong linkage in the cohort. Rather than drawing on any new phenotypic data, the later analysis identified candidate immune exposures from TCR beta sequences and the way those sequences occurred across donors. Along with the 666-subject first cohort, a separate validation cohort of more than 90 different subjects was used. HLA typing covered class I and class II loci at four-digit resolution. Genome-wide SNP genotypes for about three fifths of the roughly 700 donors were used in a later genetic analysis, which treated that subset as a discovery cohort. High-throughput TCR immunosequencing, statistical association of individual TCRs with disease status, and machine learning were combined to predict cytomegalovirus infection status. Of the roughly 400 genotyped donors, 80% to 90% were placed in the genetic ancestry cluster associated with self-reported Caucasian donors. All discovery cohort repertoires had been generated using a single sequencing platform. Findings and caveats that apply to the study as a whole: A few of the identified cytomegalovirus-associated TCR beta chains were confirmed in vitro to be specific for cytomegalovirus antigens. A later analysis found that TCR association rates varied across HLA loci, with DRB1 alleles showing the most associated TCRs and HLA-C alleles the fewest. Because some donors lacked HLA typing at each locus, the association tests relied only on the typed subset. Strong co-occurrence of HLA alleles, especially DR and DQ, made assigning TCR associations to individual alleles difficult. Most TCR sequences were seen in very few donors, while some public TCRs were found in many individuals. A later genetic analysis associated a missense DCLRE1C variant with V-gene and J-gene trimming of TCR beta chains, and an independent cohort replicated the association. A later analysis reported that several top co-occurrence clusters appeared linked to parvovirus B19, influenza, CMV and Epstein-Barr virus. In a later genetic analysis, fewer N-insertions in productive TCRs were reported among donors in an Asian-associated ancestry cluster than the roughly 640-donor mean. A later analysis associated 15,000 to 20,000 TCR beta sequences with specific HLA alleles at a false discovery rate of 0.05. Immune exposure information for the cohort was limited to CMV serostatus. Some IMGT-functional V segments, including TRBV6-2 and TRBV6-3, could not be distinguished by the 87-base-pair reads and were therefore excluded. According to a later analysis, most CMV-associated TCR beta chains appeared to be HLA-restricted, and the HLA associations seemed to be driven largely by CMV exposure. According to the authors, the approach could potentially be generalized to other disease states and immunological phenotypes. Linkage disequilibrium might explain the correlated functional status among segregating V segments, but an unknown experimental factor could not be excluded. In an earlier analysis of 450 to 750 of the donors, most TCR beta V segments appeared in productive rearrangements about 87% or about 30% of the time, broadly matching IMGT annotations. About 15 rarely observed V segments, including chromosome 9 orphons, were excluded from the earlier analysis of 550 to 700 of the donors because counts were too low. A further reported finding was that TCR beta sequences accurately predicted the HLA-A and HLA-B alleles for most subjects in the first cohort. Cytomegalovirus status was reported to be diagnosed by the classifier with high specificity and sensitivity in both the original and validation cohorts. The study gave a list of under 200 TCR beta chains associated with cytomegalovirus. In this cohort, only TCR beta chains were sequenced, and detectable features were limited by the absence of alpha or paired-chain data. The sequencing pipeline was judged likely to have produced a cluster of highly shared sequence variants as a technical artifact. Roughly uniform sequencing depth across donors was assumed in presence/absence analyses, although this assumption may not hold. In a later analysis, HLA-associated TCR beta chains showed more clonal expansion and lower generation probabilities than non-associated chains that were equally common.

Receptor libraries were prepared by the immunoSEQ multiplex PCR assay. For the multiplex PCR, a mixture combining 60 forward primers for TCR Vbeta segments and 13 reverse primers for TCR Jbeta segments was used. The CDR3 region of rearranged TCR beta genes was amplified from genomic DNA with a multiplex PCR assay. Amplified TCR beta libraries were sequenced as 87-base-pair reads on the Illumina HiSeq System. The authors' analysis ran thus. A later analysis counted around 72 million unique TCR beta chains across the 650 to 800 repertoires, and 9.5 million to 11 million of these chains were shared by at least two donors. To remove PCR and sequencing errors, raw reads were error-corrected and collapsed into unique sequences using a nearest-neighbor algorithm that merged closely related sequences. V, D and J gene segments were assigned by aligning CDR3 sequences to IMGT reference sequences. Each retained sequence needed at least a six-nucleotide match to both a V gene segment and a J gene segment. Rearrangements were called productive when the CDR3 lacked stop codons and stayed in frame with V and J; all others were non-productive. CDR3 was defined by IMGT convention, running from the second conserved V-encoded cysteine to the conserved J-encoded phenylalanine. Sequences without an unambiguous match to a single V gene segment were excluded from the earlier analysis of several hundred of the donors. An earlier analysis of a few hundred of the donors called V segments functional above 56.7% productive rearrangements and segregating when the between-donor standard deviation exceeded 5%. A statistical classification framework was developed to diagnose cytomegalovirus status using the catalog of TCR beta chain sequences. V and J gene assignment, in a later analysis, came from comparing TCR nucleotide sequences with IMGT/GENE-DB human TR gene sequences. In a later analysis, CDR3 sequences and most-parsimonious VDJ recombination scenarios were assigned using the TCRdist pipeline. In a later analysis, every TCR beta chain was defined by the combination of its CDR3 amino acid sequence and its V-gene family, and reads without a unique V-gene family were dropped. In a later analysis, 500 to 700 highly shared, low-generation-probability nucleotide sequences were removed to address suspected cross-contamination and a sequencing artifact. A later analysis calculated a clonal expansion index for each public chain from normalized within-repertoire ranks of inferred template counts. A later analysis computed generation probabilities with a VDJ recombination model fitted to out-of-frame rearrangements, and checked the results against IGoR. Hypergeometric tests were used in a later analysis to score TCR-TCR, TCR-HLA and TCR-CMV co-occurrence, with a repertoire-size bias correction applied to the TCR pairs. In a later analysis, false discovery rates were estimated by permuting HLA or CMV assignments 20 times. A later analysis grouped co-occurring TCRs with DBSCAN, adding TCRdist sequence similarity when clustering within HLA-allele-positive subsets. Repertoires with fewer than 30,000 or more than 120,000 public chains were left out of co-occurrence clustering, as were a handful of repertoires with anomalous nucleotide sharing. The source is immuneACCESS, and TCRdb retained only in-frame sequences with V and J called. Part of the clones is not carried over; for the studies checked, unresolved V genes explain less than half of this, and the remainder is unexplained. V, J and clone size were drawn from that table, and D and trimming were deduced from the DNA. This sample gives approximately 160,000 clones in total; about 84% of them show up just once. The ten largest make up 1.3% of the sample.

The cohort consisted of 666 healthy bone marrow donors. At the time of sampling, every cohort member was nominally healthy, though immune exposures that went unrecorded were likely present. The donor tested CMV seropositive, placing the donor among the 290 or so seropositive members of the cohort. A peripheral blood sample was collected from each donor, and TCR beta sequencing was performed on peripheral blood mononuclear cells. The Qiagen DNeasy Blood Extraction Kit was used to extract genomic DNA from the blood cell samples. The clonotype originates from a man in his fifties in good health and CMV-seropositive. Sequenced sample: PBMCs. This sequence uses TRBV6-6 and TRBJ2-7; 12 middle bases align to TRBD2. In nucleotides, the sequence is TGTGCCAGCACCCTAGCGGGAGGGCCCAGTGAGCAGTACTTC. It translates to CASTLAGGPSEQYF.